Below, 17 T cell receptor beta chains from the same sample are listed, as sequenced in a study of blood T cells in healthy people across ages. Combining a sample-barcoded 5' primer with a J-beta primer mix, a second PCR ran for about 7 to 11 cycles. Via MiXCR, TCRdb re-called the 5' RACE reads, giving one row per CDR3 protein. The sample records about 1.5 million distinct CDR3 sequences, 35% to 45% being singletons. Input material: blood. The origin of the receptors is a woman aged 18 to 35 in good health.

Note on this clonotype: An end of the junction differs from the germline gene, which may be a read error. The rearrangement uses TRBV5-1 and TRBJ1-1, with TRBD1 identical over 9 bases. Germline V CDR1 and CDR2: SGHRS, YFSETQ. CDR3 size: 19 residues. The CDR3 DNA reads as TGCGCCAGCAGCCACGGGCCCGCGGACAGGGGTGGTTTGAACACTGAGGCTTTCTTT. Residues: CASSHGPADRGGLNTEAFF.

This clonotype was recorded once. The chain employs TRBV9 and TRBJ1-1; D is perhaps TRBD1 (6 bases). Germline values: CDR1 SGDLS, CDR2 YYNGEE. The CDR3 is made up of 15 amino acids. V gave up 4 bases and J gave up 0 bases, with 13 bases separating them. This chain's CDR3 is CASSLHREMNTEAFF. In DNA form, the CDR3 reads TGTGCCAGCAGCCTCCACAGGGAAATGAACACTGAAGCTTTCTTT.

The genes are TRBV2 and TRBJ2-7; D gene unclear. The DNA end lines up better with TRBJ2-5; the J call may be wrong. The CDR3 covers 11 residues. Germline V gene sequence: CDR1 SNHLY, CDR2 FYNNEI. The CDR3, as DNA: TGTGCCAGCAAGGTAGAAGAGACCCAGTACTTC. Translating gives CASKVEETQYF.

In this sample, this clonotype turned up a few times. V is TRBV29-1 and J is TRBJ2-2; the D gene is possibly TRBD1 (5 bases). CDR3 length: 12 residues. In germline, CDR1 is SQVTM, CDR2 ANQGSEA. The germline V and J ends were trimmed by 5 bases and 6 bases, with 10 bases remaining between them. The CDR3 loop reads CSVNKGAGELFF. CDR3 bases: TGCAGCGTTAATAAAGGGGCCGGGGAGCTGTTTTTT.

This clonotype was counted between two and nine times. V and J are TRBV20-1 and TRBJ1-1; 8 bases match TRBD1. This CDR3 region has 15 residues. Germline V gene sequence: CDR1 DFQATT, CDR2 SNEGSKA (reference sequence). Trimming removed 6 bases from V and 1 base from J; junction bases left unmatched: 10. CDR3 sequence reads: CSAVPGGTGNTEAFF. CDR3 coding DNA: TGCAGTGCGGTCCCTGGTGGGACAGGGAACACTGAAGCTTTCTTT.

There are a few counts of this clonotype. The chain recombines TRBV7-2 with TRBJ1-5; D gene unclear. Germline V gene data show CDR1 as SGHTA and CDR2 as FQGNSA. The CDR3 totals 14 residues. V was trimmed by 0 bases and J by 1 base, leaving 4 bases between them. This chain's CDR3 is CASSLANSNQPQHF. DNA for the CDR3: TGTGCCAGCAGCTTAGCGAACAGCAATCAGCCCCAGCATTTT.

J is TRBJ2-7 and V is TRBV3-1; D gene unclear. The germline V gene encodes CDR1 LGHDT and CDR2 YNNKEL (reference sequence). Trimming pared 4 bases from V and 3 bases from J, leaving 19 bases between. This CDR3 has 16 residues. The CDR3 nucleotides read TGTGCCAGCAGCCCCACACTGTCCATGGCCCTCTACGAGCAGTACTTC. Its protein is CASSPTLSMALYEQYF.

V usage is TRBV12-3 or TRBV12-4 and J usage is TRBJ2-3; a possible D gene is TRBD2 (5 bases). The V end lost 3 bases, the J end lost 3 bases, and 7 bases lay between the germline ends. This CDR3 is 13 amino acids long. The CDR3 DNA sequence: TGTGCCAGCAGTTTTCGGGAAACAGATACGCAGTATTTT. It is translated as CASSFRETDTQYF.

The chain carries TRBV6-1 and TRBJ1-6; D is uncertain. V was cut by 1 base and J by 13 bases, with 8 bases left in between. Germline loops: CDR1 MNHNS, CDR2 SASEGT. The CDR3 length is 12 residues. The CDR3 bases are TGTGCCAGCAGTGAAGGGAGTCAGCCCCTCCACTTT. It is translated as CASSEGSQPLHF.

The rearrangement uses TRBV7-2 and TRBJ2-1, with 8 bases that match TRBD2. The J segment lost 4 bases and the V segment lost 4 bases, leaving 9 bases of the junction unmatched. The CDR3 runs 16 residues. Germline assignment: CDR1 SGHTA and CDR2 FQGNSA. For the CDR3, the DNA is TGTGCCAGCAGCTCTCGTACTAGCGGAGCGTACAATGAGCAGTTCTTC. Translation gives CASSSRTSGAYNEQFF.

The rearrangement joins TRBV24-1 to TRBJ2-2; D ambiguous. The CDR3 is made up of 15 amino acids. V gave up 4 bases and J gave up 4 bases, with 12 bases separating them. The germline V gene encodes CDR1 KGHDR and CDR2 SFDVKD. The CDR3 sequence: CATSEGGRFTGELFF. In DNA form, the CDR3 reads TGTGCCACCAGTGAAGGCGGACGGTTCACCGGGGAGCTGTTTTTT.

In this sample, this clonotype turned up a few times. The genes are TRBV28 and TRBJ2-7, with TRBD2 matching 13 bases. This CDR3 has 16 residues. Trimming took 7 bases from V and 0 from J; bases not matched to a gene: 6. Per germline, CDR1 MDHEN and CDR2 SYDVKM. The CDR3 reads CASNPLAGGSSYEQYF. The CDR3 DNA reads TGTGCCAGCAACCCACTAGCGGGAGGGAGCTCCTACGAGCAGTACTTC.

On this clonotype itself: Its ends do not fully match the called genes, so a read error is possible. J is TRBJ2-3 and V is TRBV29-1; 7 nucleotides align to TRBD1. Germline V gives CDR1 SQVTM, CDR2 ANQGSEA. The CDR3 has 14 residues. In DNA, the CDR3 is TGCAGCGTTGAAGGCAACACCGGGACAGAGACGCAGTATTTT. Translation gives CSVEGNTGTETQYF.

This chain uses TRBV6-6 with TRBJ1-5; maybe TRBD1 (6 bases). CDR3 size: 16 residues. The V end was cut by 2 bases, the J end by 2 bases, with 13 bases between. The germline V gene has CDR1 MNHNY and CDR2 SVGAGI (reference sequence). Written as DNA, the CDR3 is TGTGCCAGCAGTTACGGCCAGGGGTTTGGCAATCAGCCCCAGCATTTT. Translating it yields CASSYGQGFGNQPQHF.

This chain joins TRBV10-3 and TRBJ2-4; D is perhaps TRBD2 (6 bases). This CDR3 has 17 residues. Germline assignment: CDR1 ENHRY and CDR2 SYGVKD. V was clipped by 2 bases and J by 6 bases, with 20 bases between them. The CDR3 sequence is CAISEPAGRSGLNIQYF. CDR3 sequence (DNA): TGTGCCATCAGTGAGCCCGCCGGTCGTAGCGGATTAAACATTCAGTACTTC.

For this clonotype: The junction does not match germline at one end; this may be a read error. V is TRBV11-3 and J is TRBJ2-1; TRBD1 matches 7 bases. Per the germline V gene, CDR1 is SGHNT and CDR2 is YENEEA. The CDR3 covers 13 residues. The CDR3 coding sequence is TGCATCCTGGGACAGCTCTCCTACAATGAGCAGTTCTTC. Protein: CILGQLSYNEQFF.

Concerning this clonotype itself: A junction boundary mismatches the germline segment, possibly from a read error. The chain carries TRBV20-1 and TRBJ2-1, with 7 bases identical to TRBD2. This CDR3 contains 14 residues. From germline, CDR1 is DFQATT and CDR2 SNEGSKA (reference sequence). The CDR3 sequence is CSAPRTSGANERFF. DNA of the CDR3: TGCAGTGCCCCTCGGACTAGTGGGGCGAATGAGCGGTTCTTC.